The sample holds many counts of the clone carrying this T cell receptor beta chain. Its antigen is unidentified. Staff drew roughly 10 milliliters of peripheral blood from each donor. This record comes from a study of blood T cells in healthy people across ages. Study findings and constraints: Naive and antigen-experienced cells could not be conclusively compared, given unsorted PBMCs. In these data, TCR beta diversity tracked strongly with naive T cell percentage.

Then a second PCR, running roughly 7 to 11 cycles, was carried out with a sample-barcoded 5' primer and a J-beta primer mix. TCRdb recomputed calls from the 5' RACE reads with MiXCR, one row per CDR3 protein. The sample yields 600,000 or so distinct CDR3 sequences, around 21% seen once. The sample taken for sequencing was blood. The source is a man aged 65 to 79 in good health.

CDR3 coding DNA: TGCAGTGCTGGACCCCGACAGGGCCAGTCAGAGACCCAGTACTTC. It specifies CSAGPRQGQSETQYF. V is TRBV20-1 and J is TRBJ2-5; TRBD1 agrees at 7 bases. The junction had 13 bases not matched to a gene; V was cut back by 5 bases and J by 4 bases. Germline V CDR1 and CDR2: DFQATT, SNEGSKA (reference sequence). The CDR3 runs to 15 residues.